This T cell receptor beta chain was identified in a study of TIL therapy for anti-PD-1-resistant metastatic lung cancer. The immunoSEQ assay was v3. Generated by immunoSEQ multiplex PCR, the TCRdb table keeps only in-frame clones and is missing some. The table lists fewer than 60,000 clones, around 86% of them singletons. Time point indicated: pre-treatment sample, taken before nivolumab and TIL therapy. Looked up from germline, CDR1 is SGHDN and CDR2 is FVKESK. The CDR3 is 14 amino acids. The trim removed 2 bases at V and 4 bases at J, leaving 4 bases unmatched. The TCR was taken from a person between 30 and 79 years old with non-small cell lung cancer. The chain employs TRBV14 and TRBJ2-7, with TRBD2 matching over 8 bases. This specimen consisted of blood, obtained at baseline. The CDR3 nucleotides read TGTGCCAGCAGCCAACTACTAGCGGAATACGAGCAGTACTTC. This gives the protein CASSQLLAEYEQYF.